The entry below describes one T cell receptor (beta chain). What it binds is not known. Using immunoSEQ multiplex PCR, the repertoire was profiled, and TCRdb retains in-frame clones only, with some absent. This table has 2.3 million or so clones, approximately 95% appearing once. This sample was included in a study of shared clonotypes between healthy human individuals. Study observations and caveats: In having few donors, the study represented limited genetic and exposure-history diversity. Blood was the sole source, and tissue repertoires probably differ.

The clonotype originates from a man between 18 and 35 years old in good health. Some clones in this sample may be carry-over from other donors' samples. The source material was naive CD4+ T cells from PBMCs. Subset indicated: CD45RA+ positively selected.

The CDR3 DNA reads TGTGCCAGTAGTACCGGAAACTACAATGAGCAGTTCTTC. This codes for CASSTGNYNEQFF. This chain links TRBV19 with TRBJ2-1; no clear D. This CDR3 region has 13 residues. Germline V lookup: CDR1 LNHDA, CDR2 SQIVND (reference sequence). Trimming left V 4 bases short and J 3 bases short, with 7 bases between. Together with reference TRBV19 and TRBJ2-1, the CDR3 gives the full variable domain: DGGITQSPKYLFRKEGQNVTLSCEQNLNHDAMYWYRQDPGQGLRLIYYSQIVNDFQKGDIAEGYSVSREKKESFPLTVTSAQKNPTAFYLCASSTGNYNEQFFGPGTRLTVL.